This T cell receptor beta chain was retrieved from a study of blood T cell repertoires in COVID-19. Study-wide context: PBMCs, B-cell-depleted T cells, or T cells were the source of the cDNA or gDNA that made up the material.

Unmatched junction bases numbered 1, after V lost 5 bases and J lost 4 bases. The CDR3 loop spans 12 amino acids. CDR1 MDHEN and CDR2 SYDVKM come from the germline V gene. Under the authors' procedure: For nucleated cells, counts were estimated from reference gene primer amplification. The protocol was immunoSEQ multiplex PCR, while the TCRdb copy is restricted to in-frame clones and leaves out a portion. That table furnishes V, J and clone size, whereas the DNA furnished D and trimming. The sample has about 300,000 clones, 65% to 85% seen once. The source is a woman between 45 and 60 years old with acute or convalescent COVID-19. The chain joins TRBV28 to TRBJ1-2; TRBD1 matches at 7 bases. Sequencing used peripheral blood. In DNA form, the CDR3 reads TGTGCCAGCAGTACAGGGGCCTATGGCTACACCTTC. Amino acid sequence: CASSTGAYGYTF.